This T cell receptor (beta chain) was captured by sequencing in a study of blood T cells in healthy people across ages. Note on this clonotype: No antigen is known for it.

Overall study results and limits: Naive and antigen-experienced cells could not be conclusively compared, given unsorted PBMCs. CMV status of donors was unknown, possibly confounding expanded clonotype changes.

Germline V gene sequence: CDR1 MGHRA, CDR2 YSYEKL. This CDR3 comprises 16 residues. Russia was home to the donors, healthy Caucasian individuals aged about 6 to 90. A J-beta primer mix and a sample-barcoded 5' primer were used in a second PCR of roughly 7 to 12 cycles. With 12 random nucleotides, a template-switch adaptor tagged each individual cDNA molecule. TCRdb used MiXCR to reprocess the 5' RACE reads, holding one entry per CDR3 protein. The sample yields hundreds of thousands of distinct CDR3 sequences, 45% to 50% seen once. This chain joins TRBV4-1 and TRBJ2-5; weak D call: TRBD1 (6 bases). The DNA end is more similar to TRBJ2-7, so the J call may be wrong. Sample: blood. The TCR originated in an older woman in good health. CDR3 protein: CASSQEQGTKYGEQYF. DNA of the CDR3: TGCGCCAGCAGCCAAGAACAGGGCACTAAATATGGCGAGCAGTACTTC.